The present T cell receptor (beta chain) was sequenced within a study of T-cell memory formation after mild COVID-19. Study findings and constraints: Researchers report contracting CD4+ clones mostly in CM and EM, with CD8+ clones in EMRA. Pre-infection memory held some responding clones, suggesting pre-existing cross-reactive T cells responded.

This CDR3 has 15 residues. The V gene end was trimmed by 1 base and the J gene end by 6 bases; junction bases not matched to a gene: 7. Per germline, CDR1 KGHDR and CDR2 SFDVKD. 5'RACE primed at constant segments yielded TCR alpha and TCR beta cDNA libraries bearing sample barcodes and UMIs. TCRdb used MiXCR to reprocess the 5' RACE reads, holding one entry per CDR3 protein. Altogether hundreds of thousands of distinct CDR3 sequences are present, about 22% being singletons, with the ten largest covering around 7.7%. A remark on this clonotype: Its cognate antigen is unknown.

The sample taken for sequencing was PBMCs or a T cell subset sorted from them (not recorded which). V usage is TRBV24-1 and J usage is TRBJ1-2; 7 bases fit TRBD1. This clonotype was sampled from an adult woman who had mild COVID-19 (a few samples of this study predate the infection). Cell type and time point are not known. CDR3 loop: CATSDFGPTGNGYTF. Here the CDR3 DNA reads TGTGCCACCAGTGATTTTGGGCCGACAGGGAATGGCTACACCTTC.